Given below is one T cell receptor (beta chain) in context. This sample stems from a study of T-cell reconstitution after alpha-beta-depleted transplantation in children. Unique molecular identifiers featured in how the TCRbeta library was prepared. TCRdb recomputed calls from the PCR reads with MiXCR, one row per CDR3 protein. The sample lists over 150,000 distinct CDR3 sequences, less than 15% seen once, with about 13% in the top ten. CDR3 length: 15 residues. Per germline, CDR1 SGHAT and CDR2 FQNNGV. V lost 0 bases and J lost 4, with 10 bases in between. This clonotype originated in a human donor who donated a stem cell graft to a child with acute lymphoblastic leukemia. The chain employs TRBV11-2 and TRBJ1-5; no clear D. This specimen was PBMCs from the stem cell graft donor, taken from the stem cell graft. CDR3 sequence reads: CASSLDTTGNQPQHF. The CDR3 bases are TGTGCCAGCAGCTTAGATACTACGGGGAATCAGCCCCAGCATTTT.